This TCR beta chain originates from a study of beta chain features in type 1 diabetes. Study-wide results and limits: For Type 1 diabetes patients, all four CD4+ subsets carried TCRB CDR3s that were moderately but significantly shorter.

This clone was recorded a few times. What it binds is not known. The study reverse transcribed the entire isolated RNA, so it sequenced expressed TCRB transcripts. Clones were read by immunoSEQ multiplex PCR, and TCRdb kept only the in-frame ones, dropping some. The sample shows a few hundred thousand clones, roughly 17% of them seen only once. J gave up 5 bases and V 4 bases, and 11 bases lay outside the gene matches. Germline V lookup: CDR1 SGHVS, CDR2 FQNEAQ. This CDR3 comprises 16 residues. This chain links TRBV7-8 with TRBJ2-7; 10 bases are shared with TRBD2. The sequencing input was naive CD4+ T cells from blood. The TCR comes from a man aged 30 to 39 with type 1 diabetes. The CDR3 protein is CASSSPTSGLLNEQYF. The CDR3 coding sequence is TGTGCCAGCAGCTCTCCGACTAGCGGGTTGTTGAACGAGCAGTACTTC. Using reference TRBV7-8 and TRBJ2-7 for the parts outside the CDR3, the full variable domain is GAGVSQSPRYKVAKRGQDVALRCDPISGHVSLFWYQQALGQGPEFLTYFQNEAQLDKSGLPSDRFFAERPEGSVSTLKIQRTQQEDSAVYLCASSSPTSGLLNEQYFGPGTRLTVT.